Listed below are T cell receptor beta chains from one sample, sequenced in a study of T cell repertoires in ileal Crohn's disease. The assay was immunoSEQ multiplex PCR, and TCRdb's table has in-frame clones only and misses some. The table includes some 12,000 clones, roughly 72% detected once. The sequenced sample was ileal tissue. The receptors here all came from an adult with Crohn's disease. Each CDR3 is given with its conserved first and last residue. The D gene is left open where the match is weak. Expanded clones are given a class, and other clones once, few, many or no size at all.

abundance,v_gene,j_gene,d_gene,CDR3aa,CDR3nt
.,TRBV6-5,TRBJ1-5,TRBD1,CASGLGTASNQPQHF,TGTGCCAGCGGACTTGGGACAGCGAGCAATCAGCCCCAGCATTTT
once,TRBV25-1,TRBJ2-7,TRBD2,CASSGSGLAGGLSYEQYF,TGTGCCAGCAGTGGGTCCGGACTAGCGGGAGGACTATCCTACGAGCAGTACTTC
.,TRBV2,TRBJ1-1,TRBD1,CASSEALQGPDTEAFF,TGTGCCAGCAGTGAAGCCCTACAGGGGCCTGACACTGAAGCTTTCTTT
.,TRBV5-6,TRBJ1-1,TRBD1,CASSKDRVYTEAFF,TGTGCCAGCAGCAAGGACAGGGTTTACACTGAAGCTTTCTTT
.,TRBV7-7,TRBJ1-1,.,CASSPLGGVMNTEAFF,TGTGCTAGCAGCCCACTAGGAGGCGTCATGAACACTGAAGCTTTCTTT
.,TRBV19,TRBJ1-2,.,CASRGNRETNYGYTF,TGTGCCAGTAGGGGAAACAGGGAAACTAACTATGGCTACACCTTC
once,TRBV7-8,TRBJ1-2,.,CASSLKRTYTNYGYTF,TGTGCCAGCAGCTTAAAACGAACATACACTAACTATGGCTACACCTTC
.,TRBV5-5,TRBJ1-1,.,CASRWGRNTEAFF,TGTGCCAGCAGGTGGGGCAGGAACACTGAAGCTTTCTTT
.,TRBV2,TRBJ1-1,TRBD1,CASRLRTGGTEAFF,TGTGCCAGCAGGCTAAGGACAGGGGGGACTGAAGCTTTCTTT
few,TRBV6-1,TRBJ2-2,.,CASSGQSTGELFF,TGTGCCAGCAGTGGACAATCCACCGGGGAGCTGTTTTTT
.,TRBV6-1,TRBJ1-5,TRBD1,CASSEADREGNQPQHF,TGTGCCAGCAGTGAAGCGGACAGGGAGGGCAATCAGCCCCAGCATTTT
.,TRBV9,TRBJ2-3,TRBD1,CASSLHSGTGGTDTQYF,TGTGCCAGCAGCCTCCATTCCGGGACAGGGGGTACAGATACGCAGTATTTT
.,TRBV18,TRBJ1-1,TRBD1,CASQTGMNTEAFF,TGTGCCAGCCAGACAGGGATGAACACTGAAGCTTTCTTT
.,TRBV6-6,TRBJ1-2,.,CASSSQGRGSGSGYTF,TGTGCCAGCAGTTCGCAGGGGAGGGGATCCGGCTCTGGCTACACCTTC
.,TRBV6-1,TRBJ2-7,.,CASSEAPVPNREQYF,TGTGCCAGCAGTGAAGCGCCGGTACCTAATCGGGAGCAGTACTTC
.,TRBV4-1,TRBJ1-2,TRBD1,CASSRKSDGTGYGYTF,TGCGCCAGCAGCCGGAAGTCAGACGGGACAGGCTATGGCTACACCTTC
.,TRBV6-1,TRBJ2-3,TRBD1,CAPRWDRPGDNTQYF,TGTGCCCCCCGATGGGACAGGCCCGGCGATAATACGCAGTATTTT
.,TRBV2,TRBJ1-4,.,CASRGDFYNEKLFF,TGTGCCAGCAGGGGGGACTTTTATAATGAAAAACTGTTTTTT
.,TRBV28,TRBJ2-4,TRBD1,CAAGTGKNIQYF,TGTGCAGCCGGGACAGGGAAAAACATTCAGTACTTC